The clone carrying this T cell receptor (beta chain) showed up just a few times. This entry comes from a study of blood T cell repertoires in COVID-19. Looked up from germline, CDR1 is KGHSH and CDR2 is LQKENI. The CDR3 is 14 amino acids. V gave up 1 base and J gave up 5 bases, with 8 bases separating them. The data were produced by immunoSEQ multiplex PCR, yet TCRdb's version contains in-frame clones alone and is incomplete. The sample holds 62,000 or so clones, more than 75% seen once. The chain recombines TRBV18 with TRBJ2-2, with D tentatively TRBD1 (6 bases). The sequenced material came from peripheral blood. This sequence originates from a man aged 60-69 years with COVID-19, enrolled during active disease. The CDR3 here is CASSPLGQTGELFF. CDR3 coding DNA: TGTGCCAGCTCACCACTCGGACAGACCGGGGAGCTGTTTTTT.